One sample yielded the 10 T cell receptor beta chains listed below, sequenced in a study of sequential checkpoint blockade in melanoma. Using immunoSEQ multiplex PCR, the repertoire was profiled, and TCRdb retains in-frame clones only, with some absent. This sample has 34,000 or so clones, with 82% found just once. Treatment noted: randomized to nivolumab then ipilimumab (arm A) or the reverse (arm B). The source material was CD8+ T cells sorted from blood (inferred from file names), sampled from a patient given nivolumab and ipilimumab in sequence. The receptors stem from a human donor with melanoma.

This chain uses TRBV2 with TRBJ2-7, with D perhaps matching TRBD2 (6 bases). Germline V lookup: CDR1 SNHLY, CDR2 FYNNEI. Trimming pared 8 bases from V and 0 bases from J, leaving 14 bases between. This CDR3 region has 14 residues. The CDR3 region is CASYPKGLSYEQYF. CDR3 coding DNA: TGTGCCAGCTATCCTAAGGGACTCTCCTACGAGCAGTACTTC. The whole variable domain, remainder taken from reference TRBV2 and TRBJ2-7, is EPEVTQTPSHQVTQMGQEVILRCVPISNHLYFYWYRQILGQKVEFLVSFYNNEISEKSEIFDDQFSVERPDGSNFTLKIRSTKLEDSAMYFCASYPKGLSYEQYFGPGTRLTVT.

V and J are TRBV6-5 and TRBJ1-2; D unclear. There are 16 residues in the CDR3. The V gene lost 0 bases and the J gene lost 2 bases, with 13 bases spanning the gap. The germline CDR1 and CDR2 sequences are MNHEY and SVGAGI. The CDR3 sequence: CASSYSTGEKNYGYTF. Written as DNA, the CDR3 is TGTGCCAGCAGTTACTCGACGGGTGAAAAGAACTATGGCTACACCTTC.

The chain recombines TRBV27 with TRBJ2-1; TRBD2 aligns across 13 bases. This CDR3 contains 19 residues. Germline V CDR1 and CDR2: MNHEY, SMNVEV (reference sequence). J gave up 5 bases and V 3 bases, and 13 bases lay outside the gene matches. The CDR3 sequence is CASSFLTPTSGGANNEQFF. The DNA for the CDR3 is TGTGCCAGCAGTTTCCTAACACCCACTAGCGGGGGGGCCAACAATGAGCAGTTCTTC.

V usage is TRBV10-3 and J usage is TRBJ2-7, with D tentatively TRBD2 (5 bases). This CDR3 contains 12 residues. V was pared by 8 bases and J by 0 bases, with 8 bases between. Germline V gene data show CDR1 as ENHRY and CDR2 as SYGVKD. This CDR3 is CAIAGDSYEQYF. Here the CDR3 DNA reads TGTGCCATCGCCGGGGACTCCTACGAGCAGTACTTC.

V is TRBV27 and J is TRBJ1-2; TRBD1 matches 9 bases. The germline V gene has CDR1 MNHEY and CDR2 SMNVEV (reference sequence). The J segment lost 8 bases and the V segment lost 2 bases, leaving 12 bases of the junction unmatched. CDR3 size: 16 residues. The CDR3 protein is CASSLRRSGTGNGYTF. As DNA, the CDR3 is TGTGCCAGCAGTTTACGAAGATCCGGGACAGGGAACGGCTACACCTTC.

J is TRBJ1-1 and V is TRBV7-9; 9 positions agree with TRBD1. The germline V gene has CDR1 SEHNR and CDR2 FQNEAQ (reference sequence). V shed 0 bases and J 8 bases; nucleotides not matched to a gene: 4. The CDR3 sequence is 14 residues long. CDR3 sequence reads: CASSLAWTGEEAFF. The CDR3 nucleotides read TGTGCCAGCAGCTTAGCTTGGACAGGGGAGGAAGCTTTCTTT.

The CDR3, as DNA: TGCGCCAGCAGACAGGGGGCCACAGATACGCAGTATTTT. This codes for CASRQGATDTQYF. The chain recombines TRBV10-1 with TRBJ2-3, with 9 bases that match TRBD1. CDR1 is WNHNN and CDR2 is SYGVQD in the germline V gene (reference sequence). V shed 6 bases and J 2 bases; nucleotides not matched to a gene: 0. The CDR3 runs 13 residues.

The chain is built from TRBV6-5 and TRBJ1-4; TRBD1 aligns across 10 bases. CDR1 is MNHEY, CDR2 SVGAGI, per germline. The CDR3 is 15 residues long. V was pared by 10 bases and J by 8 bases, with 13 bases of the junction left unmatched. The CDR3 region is CATQPTGTGDEKLFF. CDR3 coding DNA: TGTGCCACCCAGCCCACCGGGACAGGGGACGAAAAACTGTTTTTT.

CDR3 nucleotides: TGTGCCAGCAGCTTGGGGACTAGCGGGGGAGGAGATACGCAGTATTTT. Translated, it gives CASSLGTSGGGDTQYF. The chain uses TRBV5-4 and TRBJ2-3; TRBD2 matches at 13 bases. V gave up 0 bases and J gave up 5 bases; unmatched junction bases: 3. This CDR3 is 16 amino acids long. CDR1 is SGHNT, CDR2 YYREEE, per germline (reference sequence).

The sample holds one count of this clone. CDR3 DNA sequence: TGTGCCAGCACCCAAGGAGGAGGGGTCTACACCTTC. Translating gives CASTQGGGVYTF. The chain employs TRBV9 and TRBJ1-2; tentatively, D is TRBD1 (5 bases). CDR1 is SGDLS, CDR2 YYNGEE, per germline. CDR3 size: 12 residues. V lost 6 bases and J lost 10, with 16 bases in between.